This T cell receptor (beta chain) was profiled in a study of vaccination effects on CD4 cells after COVID-19. Ahead of sequencing, the ViraFEST assay grew antigen-specific CD4+ T cells using viral peptide pools. Scientists isolated CD4+ T cells after a roughly nine-day culture period ended. Each vaccine recipient was nucleocapsid antibody negative and had no prior SARS-CoV-2 infection. Days 3 and 7 were when half the medium was replaced with IL-2 medium. Here immunoSEQ multiplex PCR was the method, and the copy in TCRdb shows in-frame clones only, minus some. The repertoire holds about 52,000 clones, 79% seen once, with about 6% in the top ten. The length of the CDR3 is 19 residues. V dropped 2 bases and J dropped 8; count of bases not matched to a gene: 15. Germline CDR1 reads SGHNT; CDR2 reads YENEEA. Concerning this clone itself: The antigen is not known.

The sequence came from a human donor who received a COVID-19 vaccine. The V call is TRBV11-3, the J call TRBJ2-2; 12 bases fit TRBD1. Sequenced material: CD4+ T cells from PBMCs cultured with HCoV-OC43 spike peptides, taken before COVID-19 vaccination. Subset: HCoV-OC43 spike overlapping peptide pool stimulation. The CDR3 loop is CASSLSILGDRGLSGELFF. Written as DNA, the CDR3 is TGTGCCAGCAGCTTATCTATTCTTGGGGACAGGGGGCTTTCAGGGGAGCTGTTTTTT.